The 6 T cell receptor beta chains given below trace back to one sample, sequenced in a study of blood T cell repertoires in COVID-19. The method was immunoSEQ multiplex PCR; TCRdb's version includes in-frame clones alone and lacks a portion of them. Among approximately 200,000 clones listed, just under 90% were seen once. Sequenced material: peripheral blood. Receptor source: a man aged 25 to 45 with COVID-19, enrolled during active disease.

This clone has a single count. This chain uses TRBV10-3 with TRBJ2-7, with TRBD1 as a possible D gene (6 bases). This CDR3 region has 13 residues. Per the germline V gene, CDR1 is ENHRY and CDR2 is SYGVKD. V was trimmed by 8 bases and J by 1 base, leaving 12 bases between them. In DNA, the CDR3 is TGTGCCATCCGGACAGAAACATCCTACGAGCAGTACTTC. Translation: CAIRTETSYEQYF.

The CDR3: CASSPLQGGDYGYTF. CDR3 in DNA: TGCGCCAGCAGCCCGCTCCAGGGAGGGGACTATGGCTACACCTTC. The chain carries TRBV23-1 and TRBJ1-2; D might be TRBD1 (5 bases). TRBV23-1 is identified as an open reading frame with a role that is uncertain. CDR3 length: 15 residues. V lost 6 bases, J lost 3 bases, and 17 bases lay in between.

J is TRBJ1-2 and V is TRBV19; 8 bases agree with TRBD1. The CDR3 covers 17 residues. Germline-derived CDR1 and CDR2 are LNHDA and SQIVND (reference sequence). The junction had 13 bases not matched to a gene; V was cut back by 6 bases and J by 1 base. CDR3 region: CASRRLPGQENNYGYTF. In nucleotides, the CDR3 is TGTGCCAGTAGGAGATTGCCGGGACAGGAGAATAACTATGGCTACACCTTC.

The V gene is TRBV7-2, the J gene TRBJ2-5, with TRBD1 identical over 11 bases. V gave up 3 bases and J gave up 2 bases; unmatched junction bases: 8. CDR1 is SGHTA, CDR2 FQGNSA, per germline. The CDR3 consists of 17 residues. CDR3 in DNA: TGTGCCAGCAGCTTCCAAGGGACAGGGGGAAAACAAGAGACCCAGTACTTC. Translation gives CASSFQGTGGKQETQYF.

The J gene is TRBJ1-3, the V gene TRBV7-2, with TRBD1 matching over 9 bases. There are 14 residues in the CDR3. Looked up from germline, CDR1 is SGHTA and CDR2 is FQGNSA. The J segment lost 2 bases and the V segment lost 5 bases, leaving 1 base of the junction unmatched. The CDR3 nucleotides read TGTGCCAGCAGCGGGGACAGGGCTGGAAACACCATATATTTT. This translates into CASSGDRAGNTIYF.

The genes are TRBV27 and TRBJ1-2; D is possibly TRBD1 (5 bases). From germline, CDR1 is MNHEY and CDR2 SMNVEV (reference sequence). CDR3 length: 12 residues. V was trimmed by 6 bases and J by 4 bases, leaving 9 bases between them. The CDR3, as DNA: TGTGCCAGCAGCCGCGACAGCTATGGCTACACCTTC. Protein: CASSRDSYGYTF.